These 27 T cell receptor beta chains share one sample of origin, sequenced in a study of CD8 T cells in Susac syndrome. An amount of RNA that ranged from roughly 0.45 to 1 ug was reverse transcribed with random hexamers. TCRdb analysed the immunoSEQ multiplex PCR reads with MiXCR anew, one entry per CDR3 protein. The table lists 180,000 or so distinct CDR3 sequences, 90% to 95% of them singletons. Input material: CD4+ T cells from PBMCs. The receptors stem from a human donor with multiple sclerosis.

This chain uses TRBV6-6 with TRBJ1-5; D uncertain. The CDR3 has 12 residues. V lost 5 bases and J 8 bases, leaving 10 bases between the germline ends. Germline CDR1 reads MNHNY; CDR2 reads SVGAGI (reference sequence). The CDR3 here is CASSRLGEPQHF. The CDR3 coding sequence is TGTGCCAGCAGTCGCCTCGGGGAGCCCCAGCATTTT.

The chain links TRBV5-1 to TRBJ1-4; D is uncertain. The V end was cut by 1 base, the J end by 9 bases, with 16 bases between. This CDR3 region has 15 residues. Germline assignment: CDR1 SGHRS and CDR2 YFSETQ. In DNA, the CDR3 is TGCGCCAGCAGCTTGTTGGACGGAGGAGGTCAAAAACTGTTTTTT. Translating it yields CASSLLDGGGQKLFF.

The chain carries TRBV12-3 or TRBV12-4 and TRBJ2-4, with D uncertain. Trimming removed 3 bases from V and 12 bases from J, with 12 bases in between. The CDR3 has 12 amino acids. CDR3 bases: TGTGCCAGCAGTTTCGGGCGTAGTAATCAGTACTTC. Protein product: CASSFGRSNQYF.

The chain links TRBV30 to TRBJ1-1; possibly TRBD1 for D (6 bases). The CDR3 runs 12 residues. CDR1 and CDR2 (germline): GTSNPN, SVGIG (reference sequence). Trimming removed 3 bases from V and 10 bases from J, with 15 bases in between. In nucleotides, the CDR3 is TGTGCCTGGAGCGGGACAACGGGTCGAGCTTTCTTT. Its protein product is CAWSGTTGRAFF.

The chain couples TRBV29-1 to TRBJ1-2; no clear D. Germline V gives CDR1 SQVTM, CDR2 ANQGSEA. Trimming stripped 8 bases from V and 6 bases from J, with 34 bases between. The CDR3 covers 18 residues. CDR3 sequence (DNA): TGCAGCTTTGGAACCGGGCCTCCTACTTTCCAGCGGGAGAATGGCTACACCTTC. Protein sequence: CSFGTGPPTFQRENGYTF.

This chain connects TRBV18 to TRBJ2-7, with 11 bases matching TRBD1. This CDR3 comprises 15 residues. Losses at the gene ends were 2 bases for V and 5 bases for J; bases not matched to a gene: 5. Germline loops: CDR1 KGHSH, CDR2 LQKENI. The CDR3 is CASSPIGQGANEQYF. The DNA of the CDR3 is TGTGCCAGCTCACCAATAGGACAGGGGGCAAACGAGCAGTACTTC.

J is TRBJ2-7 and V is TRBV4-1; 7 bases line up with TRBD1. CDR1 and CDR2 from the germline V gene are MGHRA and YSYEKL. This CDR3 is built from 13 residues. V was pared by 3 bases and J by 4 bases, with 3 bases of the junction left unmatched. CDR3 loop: CASSHPRGYEQYF. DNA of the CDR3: TGCGCCAGCAGCCACCCCAGGGGGTACGAGCAGTACTTC.

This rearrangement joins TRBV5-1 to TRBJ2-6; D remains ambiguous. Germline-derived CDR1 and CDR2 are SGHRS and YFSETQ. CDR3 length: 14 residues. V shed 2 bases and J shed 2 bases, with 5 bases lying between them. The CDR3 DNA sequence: TGCGCCAGCAGCTTAGCAGCTGGGGCCAACGTCCTGACTTTC. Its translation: CASSLAAGANVLTF.

CDR3 coding DNA: TGTGCCAGCAGCCCCCAAGCGCGGCTAGCCAAAAACATTCAGTACTTC. Amino acid sequence: CASSPQARLAKNIQYF. The chain combines TRBV9 with TRBJ2-4; no clear D. V was cut by 4 bases and J by 0 bases, with 14 bases left in between. The CDR3 has 16 amino acids. The germline V gene has CDR1 SGDLS and CDR2 YYNGEE.

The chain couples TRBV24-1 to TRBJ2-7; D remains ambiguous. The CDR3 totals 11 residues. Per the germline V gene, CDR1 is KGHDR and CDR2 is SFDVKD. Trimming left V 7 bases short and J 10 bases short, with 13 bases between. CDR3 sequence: CATSLLKDQYF. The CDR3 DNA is TGTGCCACCAGCCTCTTAAAGGACCAGTACTTC.

The CDR3 nucleotides are TGTGCCAGCAGTTTATTCGGGCCCGGGGCCAACGTCCTGACTTTC. Its protein product is CASSLFGPGANVLTF. The chain uses TRBV27 and TRBJ2-6; no definite D call. Trimming pared 1 base from V and 4 bases from J, leaving 8 bases between. CDR3 size: 15 residues. CDR1 is MNHEY and CDR2 is SMNVEV in the germline V gene (reference sequence).

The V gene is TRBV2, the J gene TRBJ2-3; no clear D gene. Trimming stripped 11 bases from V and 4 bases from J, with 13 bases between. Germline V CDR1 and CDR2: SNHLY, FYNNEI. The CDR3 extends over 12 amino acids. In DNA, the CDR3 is TGTGCCTCCCTCGTGGCAGCAGATACGCAGTATTTT. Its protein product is CASLVAADTQYF.

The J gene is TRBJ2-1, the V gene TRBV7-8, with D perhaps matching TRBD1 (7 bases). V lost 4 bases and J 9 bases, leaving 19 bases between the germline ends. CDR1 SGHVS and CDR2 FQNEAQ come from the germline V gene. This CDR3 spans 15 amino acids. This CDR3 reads CASSSWTGGPTEQFF. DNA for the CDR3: TGTGCCAGCAGCTCTTGGACAGGAGGGCCAACTGAGCAGTTCTTC.

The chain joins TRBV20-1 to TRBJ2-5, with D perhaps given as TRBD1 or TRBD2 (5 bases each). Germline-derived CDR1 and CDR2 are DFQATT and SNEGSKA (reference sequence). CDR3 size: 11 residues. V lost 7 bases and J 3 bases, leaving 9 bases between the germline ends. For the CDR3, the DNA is TGCAGTGTTGGGGGAGAAGAGACCCAGTACTTC. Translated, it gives CSVGGEETQYF.

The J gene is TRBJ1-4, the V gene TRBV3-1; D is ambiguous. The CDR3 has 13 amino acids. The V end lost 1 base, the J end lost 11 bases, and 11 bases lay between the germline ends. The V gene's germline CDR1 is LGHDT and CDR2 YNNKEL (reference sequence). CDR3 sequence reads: CASSQGVDGKLFF. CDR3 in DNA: TGTGCCAGCAGCCAAGGGGTCGACGGGAAACTGTTTTTT.

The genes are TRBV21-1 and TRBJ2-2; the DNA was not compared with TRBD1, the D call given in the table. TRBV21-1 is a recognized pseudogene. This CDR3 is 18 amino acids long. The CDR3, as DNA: TGTGCCAGCAGCTTAAAGAGGCAGGGGGCTATGCGCACCGGGGAGCTGTTTTTT. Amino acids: CASSLKRQGAMRTGELFF.

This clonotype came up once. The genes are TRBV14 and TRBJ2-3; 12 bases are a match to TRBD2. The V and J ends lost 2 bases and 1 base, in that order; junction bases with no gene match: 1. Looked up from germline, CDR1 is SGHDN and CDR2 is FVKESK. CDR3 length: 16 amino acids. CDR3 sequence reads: CASSQTSGRRTDTQYF. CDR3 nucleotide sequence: TGTGCCAGCAGCCAAACTAGCGGGAGGCGCACAGATACGCAGTATTTT.

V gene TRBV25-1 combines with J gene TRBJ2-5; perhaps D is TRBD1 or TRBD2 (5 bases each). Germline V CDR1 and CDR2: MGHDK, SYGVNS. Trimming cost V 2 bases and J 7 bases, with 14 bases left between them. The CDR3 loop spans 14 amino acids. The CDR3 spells CASSEAGTAGTQYF. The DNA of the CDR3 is TGTGCCAGCAGTGAAGCAGGGACCGCCGGGACCCAGTACTTC.

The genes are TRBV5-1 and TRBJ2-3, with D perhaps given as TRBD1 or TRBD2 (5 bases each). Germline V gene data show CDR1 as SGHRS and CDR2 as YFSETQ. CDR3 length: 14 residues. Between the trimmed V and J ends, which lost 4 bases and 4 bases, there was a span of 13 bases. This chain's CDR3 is CASSEQGESDTQYF. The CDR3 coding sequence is TGCGCCAGCAGCGAACAAGGGGAGTCAGATACGCAGTATTTT.

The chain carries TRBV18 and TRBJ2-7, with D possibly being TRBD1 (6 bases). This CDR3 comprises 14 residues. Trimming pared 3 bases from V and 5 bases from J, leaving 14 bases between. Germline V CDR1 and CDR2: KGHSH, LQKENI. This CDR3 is CASSPRQARHEQYF. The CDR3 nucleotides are TGTGCCAGCTCACCTCGACAGGCCCGGCACGAGCAGTACTTC.

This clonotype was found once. The CDR3 protein is CASSSGANPPNEQFF. DNA of the CDR3: TGTGCCAGCAGCTCAGGGGCCAACCCCCCAAATGAGCAGTTCTTC. The chain employs TRBV11-3 and TRBJ2-1; TRBD1 is a possible D gene (6 bases). The CDR3 runs to 15 residues. Germline V gene sequence: CDR1 SGHNT, CDR2 YENEEA. With 4 bases removed from V and 7 bases from J, the gap between germline ends came to 17 bases.

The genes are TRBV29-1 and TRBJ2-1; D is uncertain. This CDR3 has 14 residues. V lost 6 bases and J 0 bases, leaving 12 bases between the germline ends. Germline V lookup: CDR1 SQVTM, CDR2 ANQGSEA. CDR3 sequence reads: CSVSWGSSYNEQFF. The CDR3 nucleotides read TGCAGCGTATCCTGGGGAAGCTCCTACAATGAGCAGTTCTTC.

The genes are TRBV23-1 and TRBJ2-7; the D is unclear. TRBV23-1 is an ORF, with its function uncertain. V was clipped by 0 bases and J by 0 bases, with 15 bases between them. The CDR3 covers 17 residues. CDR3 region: CASSQSGLRTTSYEQYF. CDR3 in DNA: TGCGCCAGCAGTCAATCCGGATTACGGACCACCTCCTACGAGCAGTACTTC.

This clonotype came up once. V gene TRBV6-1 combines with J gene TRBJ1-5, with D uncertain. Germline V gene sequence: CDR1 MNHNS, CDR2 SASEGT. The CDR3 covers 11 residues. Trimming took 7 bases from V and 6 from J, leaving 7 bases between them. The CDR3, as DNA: TGTGCCAGCACCCTCAGTCAGCCCCAGCATTTT. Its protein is CASTLSQPQHF.

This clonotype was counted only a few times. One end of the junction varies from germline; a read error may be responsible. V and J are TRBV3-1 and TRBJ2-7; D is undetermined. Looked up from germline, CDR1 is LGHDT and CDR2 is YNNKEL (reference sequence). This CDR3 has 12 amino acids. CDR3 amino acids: CASSQGTYEQYF. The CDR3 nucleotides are TGTGCCAGCAGTCAAGGGACCTACGAGCAGTACTTC.

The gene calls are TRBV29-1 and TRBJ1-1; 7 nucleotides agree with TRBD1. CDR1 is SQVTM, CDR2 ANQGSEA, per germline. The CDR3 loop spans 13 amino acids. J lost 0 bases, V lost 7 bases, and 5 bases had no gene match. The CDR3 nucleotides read TGCAGCGGAAGACAGGGACTGAACACTGAAGCTTTCTTT. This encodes CSGRQGLNTEAFF.

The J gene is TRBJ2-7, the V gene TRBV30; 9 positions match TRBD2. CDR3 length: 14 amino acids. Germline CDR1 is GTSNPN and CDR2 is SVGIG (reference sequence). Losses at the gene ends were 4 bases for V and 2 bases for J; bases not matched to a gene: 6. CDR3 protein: CAWTQTSGPYEQYF. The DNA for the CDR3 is TGTGCCTGGACTCAGACTAGCGGTCCCTACGAGCAGTACTTC.